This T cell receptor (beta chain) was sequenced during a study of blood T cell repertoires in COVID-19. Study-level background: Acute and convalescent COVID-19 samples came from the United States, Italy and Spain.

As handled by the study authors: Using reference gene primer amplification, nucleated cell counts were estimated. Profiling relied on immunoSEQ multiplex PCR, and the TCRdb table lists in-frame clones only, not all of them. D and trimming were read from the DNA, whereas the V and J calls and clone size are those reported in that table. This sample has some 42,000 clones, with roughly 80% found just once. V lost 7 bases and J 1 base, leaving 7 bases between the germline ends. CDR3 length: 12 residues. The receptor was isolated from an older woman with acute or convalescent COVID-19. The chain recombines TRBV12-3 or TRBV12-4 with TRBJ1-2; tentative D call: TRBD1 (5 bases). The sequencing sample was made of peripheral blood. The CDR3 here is CASTQGNYGYTF. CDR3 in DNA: TGTGCCAGCACCCAGGGTAACTATGGCTACACCTTC.